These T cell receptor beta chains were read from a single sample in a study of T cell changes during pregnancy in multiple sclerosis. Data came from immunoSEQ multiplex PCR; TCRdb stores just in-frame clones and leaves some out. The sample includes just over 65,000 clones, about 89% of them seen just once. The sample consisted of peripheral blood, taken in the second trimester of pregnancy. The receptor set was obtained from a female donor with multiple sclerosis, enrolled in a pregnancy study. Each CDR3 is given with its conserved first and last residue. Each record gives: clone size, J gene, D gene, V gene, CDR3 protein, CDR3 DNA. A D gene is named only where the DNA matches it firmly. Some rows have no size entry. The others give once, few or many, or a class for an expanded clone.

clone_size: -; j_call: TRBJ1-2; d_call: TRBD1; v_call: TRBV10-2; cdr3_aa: CASGATGSSGYTF; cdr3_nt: TGCGCCAGCGGAGCGACAGGGAGCAGTGGCTACACCTTC
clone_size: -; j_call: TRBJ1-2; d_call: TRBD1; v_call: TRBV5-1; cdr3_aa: CASSQPDRANGYTF; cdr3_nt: TGCGCCAGCAGCCAACCAGACAGGGCGAATGGCTACACCTTC
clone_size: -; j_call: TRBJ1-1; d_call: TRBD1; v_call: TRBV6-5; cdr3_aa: CASSSGGIVAFF; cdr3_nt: TGTGCCAGCAGTTCAGGGGGCATCGTAGCTTTCTTT
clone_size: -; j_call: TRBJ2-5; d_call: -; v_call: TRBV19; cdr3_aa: CASAYRDGETQYF; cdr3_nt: TGTGCCAGCGCCTACAGGGACGGGGAGACCCAGTACTTC
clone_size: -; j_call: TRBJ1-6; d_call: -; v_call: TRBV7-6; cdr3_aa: CASSLASVPGSSYNSPLHF; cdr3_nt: TGTGCCAGCAGCTTAGCTAGCGTACCGGGGAGCTCCTATAATTCACCCCTCCACTTT
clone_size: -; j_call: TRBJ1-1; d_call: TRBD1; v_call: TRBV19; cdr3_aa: CASSIVAGQGLMNTEAFF; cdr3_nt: TGTGCCAGTAGTATAGTAGCGGGACAGGGACTCATGAACACTGAAGCTTTCTTT
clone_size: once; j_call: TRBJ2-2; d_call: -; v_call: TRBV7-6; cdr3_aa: CASSSTSPGELFF; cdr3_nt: TGTGCCAGCAGCTCCACTAGCCCCGGGGAGCTGTTTTTT
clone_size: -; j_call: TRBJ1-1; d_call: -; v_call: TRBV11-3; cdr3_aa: CASSSPFNTEAFF; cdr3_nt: TGTGCCAGCAGCTCCCCTTTCAACACTGAAGCTTTCTTT
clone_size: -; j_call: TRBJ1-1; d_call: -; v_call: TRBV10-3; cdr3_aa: CAISESRGTTEAFF; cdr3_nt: TGTGCCATCAGTGAGTCGAGGGGGACCACTGAAGCTTTCTTT
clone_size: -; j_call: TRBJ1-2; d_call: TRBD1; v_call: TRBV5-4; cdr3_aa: CASSRGQGDYTF; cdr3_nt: TGTGCCAGCAGCCGGGGACAGGGCGACTACACCTTC
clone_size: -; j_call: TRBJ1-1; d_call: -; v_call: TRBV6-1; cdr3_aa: CASSVLRDTPLNTEAFF; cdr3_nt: TGTGCCAGCAGTGTCCTCCGGGACACACCTTTGAACACTGAAGCTTTCTTT
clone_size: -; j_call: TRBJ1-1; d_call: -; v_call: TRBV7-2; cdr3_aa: CASSLVRGEGDTEAFF; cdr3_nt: TGTGCCAGCAGCTTAGTGCGGGGGGAGGGGGACACTGAAGCTTTCTTT
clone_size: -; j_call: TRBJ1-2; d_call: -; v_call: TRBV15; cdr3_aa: CATSRDPSGGGDNYGYTF; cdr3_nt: TGTGCCACCAGCAGAGATCCCTCGGGGGGGGGCGATAATTATGGCTACACCTTC
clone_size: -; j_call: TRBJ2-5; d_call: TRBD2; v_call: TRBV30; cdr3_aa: CAWIAGVFASGETQYF; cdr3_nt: TGTGCCTGGATAGCGGGGGTGTTCGCGAGCGGAGAGACCCAGTACTTC
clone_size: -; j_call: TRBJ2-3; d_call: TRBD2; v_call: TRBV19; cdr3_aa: CASRTSGVDTQYF; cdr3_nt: TGTGCCAGCCGGACTAGCGGGGTGGATACGCAGTATTTT
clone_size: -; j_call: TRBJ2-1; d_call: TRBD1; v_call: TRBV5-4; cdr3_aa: CASSLNLGQGLNNEQFF; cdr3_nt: TGTGCCAGCAGCTTGAACCTGGGACAGGGGTTAAACAATGAGCAGTTCTTC
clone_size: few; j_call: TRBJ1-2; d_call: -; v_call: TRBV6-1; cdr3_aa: CASSAEHRNYYGYTF; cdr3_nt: TGTGCCAGCAGTGCCGAGCACCGTAACTACTATGGCTACACCTTC
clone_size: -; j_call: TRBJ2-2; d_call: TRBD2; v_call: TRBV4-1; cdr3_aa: CASSQEPEAAGVTGELFF; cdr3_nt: TGCGCCAGCAGCCAAGAGCCCGAGGCAGCGGGGGTTACCGGGGAGCTGTTTTTT
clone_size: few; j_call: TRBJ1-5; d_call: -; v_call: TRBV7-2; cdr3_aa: CASSLRTAYSNQPQHF; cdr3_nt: TGTGCCAGCAGCTTGCGTACCGCCTATAGCAATCAGCCCCAGCATTTT
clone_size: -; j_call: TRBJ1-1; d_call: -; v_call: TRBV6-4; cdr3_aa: CASSAREDTEAFF; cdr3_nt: TGTGCCAGCAGTGCACGGGAAGACACTGAAGCTTTCTTT
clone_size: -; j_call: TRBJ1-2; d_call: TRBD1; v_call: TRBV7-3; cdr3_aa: CASGTAGGRAYGYTF; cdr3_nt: TGTGCCAGCGGGACCGCAGGGGGGCGCGCCTATGGCTACACCTTC
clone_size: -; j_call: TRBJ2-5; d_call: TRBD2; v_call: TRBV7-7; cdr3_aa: CASSFGGEETQYF; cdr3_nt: TGTGCCAGCAGCTTTGGGGGGGAAGAGACCCAGTACTTC
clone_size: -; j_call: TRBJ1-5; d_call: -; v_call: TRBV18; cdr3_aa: CASSPTPAAQNQPQHF; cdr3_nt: TGTGCCAGCTCACCAACGCCGGCGGCCCAAAATCAGCCCCAGCATTTT
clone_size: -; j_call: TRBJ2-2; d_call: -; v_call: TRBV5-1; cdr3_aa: CASSRQEATGELFF; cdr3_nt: TGCGCCAGCAGTCGACAGGAGGCCACCGGGGAGCTGTTTTTT
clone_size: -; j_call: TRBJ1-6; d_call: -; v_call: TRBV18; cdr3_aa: CASSPPGSVSPLHF; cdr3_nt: TGTGCCAGCTCACCGCCGGGGTCGGTTTCACCCCTCCACTTT
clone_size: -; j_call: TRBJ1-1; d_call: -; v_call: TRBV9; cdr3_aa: CASSPAGANTEAFF; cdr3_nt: TGTGCCAGCAGCCCCGCGGGGGCGAACACTGAAGCTTTCTTT
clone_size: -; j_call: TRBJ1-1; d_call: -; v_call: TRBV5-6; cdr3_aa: CASSLGAGGMNTEAFF; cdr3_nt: TGTGCCAGCAGCTTGGGGGCAGGAGGGATGAACACTGAAGCTTTCTTT
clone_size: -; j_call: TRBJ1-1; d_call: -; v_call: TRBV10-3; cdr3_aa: CAINSGEDAEAFF; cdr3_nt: TGTGCCATCAATTCGGGGGAAGACGCTGAAGCTTTCTTT
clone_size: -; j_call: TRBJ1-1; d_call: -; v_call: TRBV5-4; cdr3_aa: CASLGRGTTEAFF; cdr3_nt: TGTGCCAGCCTCGGGCGGGGGACCACTGAAGCTTTCTTT
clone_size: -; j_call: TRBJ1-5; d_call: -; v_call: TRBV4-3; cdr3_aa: CASSQSDRGNQPQHF; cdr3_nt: TGCGCCAGCAGCCAATCGGATCGCGGGAATCAGCCCCAGCATTTT
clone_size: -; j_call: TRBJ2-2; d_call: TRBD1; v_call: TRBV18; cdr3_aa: CASSPPRQGNGELFF; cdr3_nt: TGTGCCAGCTCACCACCGAGACAGGGGAACGGGGAGCTGTTTTTT
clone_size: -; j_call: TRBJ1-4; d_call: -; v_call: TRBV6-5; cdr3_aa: CASSEGARPEKLFF; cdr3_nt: TGTGCCAGCAGTGAAGGGGCGAGGCCTGAAAAACTGTTTTTT
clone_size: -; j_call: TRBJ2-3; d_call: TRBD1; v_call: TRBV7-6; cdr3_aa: CASSRTQGGTDTQYF; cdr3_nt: TGTGCCAGCAGCCGGACCCAGGGGGGCACAGATACGCAGTATTTT
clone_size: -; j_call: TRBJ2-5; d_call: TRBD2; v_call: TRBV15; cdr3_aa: CATSRSGGEETQYF; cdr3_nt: TGTGCCACCAGCAGGAGCGGGGGCGAAGAGACCCAGTACTTC
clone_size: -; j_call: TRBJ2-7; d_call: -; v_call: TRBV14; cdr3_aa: CASSQGRDRLYEQYF; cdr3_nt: TGTGCCAGCAGCCAAGGGCGGGACAGACTTTACGAGCAGTACTTC
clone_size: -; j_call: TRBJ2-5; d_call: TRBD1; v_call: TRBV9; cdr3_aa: CASSVAGAGGAETQYF; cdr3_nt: TGTGCCAGCAGCGTAGCTGGCGCAGGGGGCGCAGAGACCCAGTACTTC
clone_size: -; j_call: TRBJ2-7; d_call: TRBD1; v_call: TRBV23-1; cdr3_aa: CASSQSRGDRGYYEQYF; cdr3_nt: TGCGCCAGCAGTCAATCCCGGGGGGACAGGGGATACTACGAGCAGTACTTC
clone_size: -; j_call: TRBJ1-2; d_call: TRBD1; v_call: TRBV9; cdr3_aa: CASSAPGTGEDGYTF; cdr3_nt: TGTGCCAGCAGCGCCCCCGGGACAGGGGAAGATGGCTACACCTTC
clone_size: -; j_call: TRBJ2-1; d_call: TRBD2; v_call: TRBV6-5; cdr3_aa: CASSSSGGPYNEQFF; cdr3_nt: TGTGCCAGCAGCTCTAGCGGGGGCCCATACAATGAGCAGTTCTTC
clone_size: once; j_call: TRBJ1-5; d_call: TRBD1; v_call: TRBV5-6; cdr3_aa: CASSAEYGQGNQPQHF; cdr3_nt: TGTGCCAGCAGCGCTGAATATGGACAGGGTAATCAGCCCCAGCATTTT
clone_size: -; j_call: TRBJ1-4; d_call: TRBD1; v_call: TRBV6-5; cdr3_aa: CASRQQGANEKLFF; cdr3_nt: TGTGCCAGCAGACAACAGGGGGCAAATGAAAAACTGTTTTTT
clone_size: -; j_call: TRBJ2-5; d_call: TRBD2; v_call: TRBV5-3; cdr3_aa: CAKTSCEETQYF; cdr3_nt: TGTGCCAAGACTAGCTGCGAAGAGACCCAGTACTTC